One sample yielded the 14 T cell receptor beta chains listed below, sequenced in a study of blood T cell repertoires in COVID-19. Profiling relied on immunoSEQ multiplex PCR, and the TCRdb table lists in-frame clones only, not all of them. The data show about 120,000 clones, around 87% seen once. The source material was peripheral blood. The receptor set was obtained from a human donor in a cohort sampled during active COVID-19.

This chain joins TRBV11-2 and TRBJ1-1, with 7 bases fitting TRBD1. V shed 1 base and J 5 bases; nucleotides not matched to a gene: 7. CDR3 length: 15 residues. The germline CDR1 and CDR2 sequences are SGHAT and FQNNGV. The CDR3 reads CASSLGSTGRTEAFF. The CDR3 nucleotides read TGTGCCAGCAGCTTAGGTTCGACAGGGAGGACTGAAGCTTTCTTT.

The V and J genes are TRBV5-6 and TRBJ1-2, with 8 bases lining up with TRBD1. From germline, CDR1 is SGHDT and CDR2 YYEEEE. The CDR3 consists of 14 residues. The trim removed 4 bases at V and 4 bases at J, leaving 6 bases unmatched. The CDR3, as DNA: TGTGCCAGCAGCGAAAGGGGACAGGCCTATGGCTACACCTTC. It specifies CASSERGQAYGYTF.

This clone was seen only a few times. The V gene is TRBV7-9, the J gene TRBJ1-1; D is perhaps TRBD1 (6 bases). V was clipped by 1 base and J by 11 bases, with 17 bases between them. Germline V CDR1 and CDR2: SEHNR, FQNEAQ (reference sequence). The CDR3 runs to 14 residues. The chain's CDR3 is CASSLEGGGSRAFF. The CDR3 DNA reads TGTGCCAGCAGCTTAGAGGGAGGGGGGAGCAGGGCTTTCTTT. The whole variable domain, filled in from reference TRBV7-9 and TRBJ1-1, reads DTGVSQNPRHKITKRGQNVTFRCDPISEHNRLYWYRQTLGQGPEFLTYFQNEAQLEKSRLLSDRFSAERPKGSFSTLEIQRTEQGDSAMYLCASSLEGGGSRAFFGQGTRLTVV.

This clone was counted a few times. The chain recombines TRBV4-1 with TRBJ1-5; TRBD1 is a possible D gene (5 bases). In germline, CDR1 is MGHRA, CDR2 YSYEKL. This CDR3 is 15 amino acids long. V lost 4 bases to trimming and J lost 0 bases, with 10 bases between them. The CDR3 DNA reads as TGCGCCAGCAGCCGAGAGACAGTTAGCAATCAGCCCCAGCATTTT. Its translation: CASSRETVSNQPQHF.

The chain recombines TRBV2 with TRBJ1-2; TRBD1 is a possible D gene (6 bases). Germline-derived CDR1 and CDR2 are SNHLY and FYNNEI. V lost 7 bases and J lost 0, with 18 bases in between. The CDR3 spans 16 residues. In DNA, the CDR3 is TGTGCCAGCAAGGCCCGGACAGCTACCTCTAACTATGGCTACACCTTC. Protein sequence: CASKARTATSNYGYTF.

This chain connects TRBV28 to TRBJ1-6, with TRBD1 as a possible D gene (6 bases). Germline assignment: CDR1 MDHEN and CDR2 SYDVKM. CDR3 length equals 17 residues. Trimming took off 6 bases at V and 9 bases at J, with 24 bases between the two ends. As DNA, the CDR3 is TGTGCCAGCAGCCCCACAGGGACGAGGCGGTCTGGTTCACCCCTCCACTTT. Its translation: CASSPTGTRRSGSPLHF. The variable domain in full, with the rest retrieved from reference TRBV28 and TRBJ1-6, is DVKVTQSSRYLVKRTGEKVFLECVQDMDHENMFWYRQDPGLGLRLIYFSYDVKMKEKGDIPEGYSVSREKKERFSLILESASTNQTSMYLCASSPTGTRRSGSPLHFGNGTRLTVT.

CDR3 bases: TGTGCCAGTAGTATTCGGAGGGAGGGTCAGCCCCAGCATTTT. Translation gives CASSIRREGQPQHF. The chain couples TRBV19 to TRBJ1-5; D is ambiguous. Trimming cost V 3 bases and J 6 bases, with 12 bases left between them. The CDR3 runs to 14 residues. Germline CDR1 is LNHDA and CDR2 is SQIVND (reference sequence).

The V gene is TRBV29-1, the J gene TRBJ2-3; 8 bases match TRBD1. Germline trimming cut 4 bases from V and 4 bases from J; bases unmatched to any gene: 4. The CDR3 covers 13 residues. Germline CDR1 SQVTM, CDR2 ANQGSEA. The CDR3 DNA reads TGCAGCGTTGCAGGGGGCGTACCAGATACGCAGTATTTT. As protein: CSVAGGVPDTQYF.

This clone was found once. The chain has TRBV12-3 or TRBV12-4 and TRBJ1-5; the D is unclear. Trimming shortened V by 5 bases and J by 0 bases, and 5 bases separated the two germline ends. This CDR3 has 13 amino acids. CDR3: CASSLYSNQPQHF. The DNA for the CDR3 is TGTGCCAGCAGTCTCTATAGCAATCAGCCCCAGCATTTT.

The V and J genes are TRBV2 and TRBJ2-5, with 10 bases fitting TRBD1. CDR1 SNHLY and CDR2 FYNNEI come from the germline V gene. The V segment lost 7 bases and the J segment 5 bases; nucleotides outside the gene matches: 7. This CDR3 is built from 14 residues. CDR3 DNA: TGTGCCAGCACTATTGACAGGGGGCGGGAGACCCAGTACTTC. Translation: CASTIDRGRETQYF.

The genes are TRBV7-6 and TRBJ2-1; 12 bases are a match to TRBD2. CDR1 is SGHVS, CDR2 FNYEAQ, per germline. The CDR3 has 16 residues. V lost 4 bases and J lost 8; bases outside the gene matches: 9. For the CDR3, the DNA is TGTGCCAGCAGCTCAGGGGGGACTAGCGGGTATCATGAGCAGTTCTTC. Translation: CASSSGGTSGYHEQFF.

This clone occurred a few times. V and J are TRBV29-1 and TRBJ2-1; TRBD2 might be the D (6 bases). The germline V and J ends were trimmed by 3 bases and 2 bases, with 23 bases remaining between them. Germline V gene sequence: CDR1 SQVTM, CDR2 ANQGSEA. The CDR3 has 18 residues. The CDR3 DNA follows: TGCAGCGTTGATGACTCTCTAATTGGGGGGAGCGCCTACAATGAGCAGTTCTTC. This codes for CSVDDSLIGGSAYNEQFF.

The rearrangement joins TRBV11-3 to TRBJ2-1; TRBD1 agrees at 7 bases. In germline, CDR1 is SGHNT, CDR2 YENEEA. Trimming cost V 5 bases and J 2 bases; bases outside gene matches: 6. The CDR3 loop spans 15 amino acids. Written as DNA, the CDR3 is TGTGCCAGCAGCCGGAGACAGGGCCCCTACAATGAGCAGTTCTTC. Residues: CASSRRQGPYNEQFF.

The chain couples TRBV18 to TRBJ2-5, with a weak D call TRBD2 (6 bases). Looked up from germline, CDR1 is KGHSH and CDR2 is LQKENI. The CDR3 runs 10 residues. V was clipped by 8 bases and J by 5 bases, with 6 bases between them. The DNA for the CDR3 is TGTGCCAGCCGGGGGGAGACCCAGTACTTC. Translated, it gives CASRGETQYF. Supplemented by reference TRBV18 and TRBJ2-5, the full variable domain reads NAGVMQNPRHLVRRRGQEARLRCSPMKGHSHVYWYRQLPEEGLKFMVYLQKENIIDESGMPKERFSAEFPKEGPSILRIQQVVRGDSAAYFCASRGETQYFGPGTRLLVL.